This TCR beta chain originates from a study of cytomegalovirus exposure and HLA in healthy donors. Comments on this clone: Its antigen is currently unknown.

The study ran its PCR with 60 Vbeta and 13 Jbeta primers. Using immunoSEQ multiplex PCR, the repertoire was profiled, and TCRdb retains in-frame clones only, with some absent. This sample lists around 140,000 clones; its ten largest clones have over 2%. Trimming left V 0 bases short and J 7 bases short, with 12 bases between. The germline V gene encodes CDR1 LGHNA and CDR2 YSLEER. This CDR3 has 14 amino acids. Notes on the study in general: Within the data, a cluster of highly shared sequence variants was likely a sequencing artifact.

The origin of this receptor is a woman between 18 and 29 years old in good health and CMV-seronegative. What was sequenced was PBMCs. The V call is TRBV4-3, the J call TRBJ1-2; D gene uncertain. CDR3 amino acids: CASSQEPGIGGYTF. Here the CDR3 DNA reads TGCGCCAGCAGCCAAGAACCGGGTATCGGTGGCTACACCTTC.